The clone carrying this T cell receptor beta chain was counted only a few times. What it recognizes is unknown. In the same sample, other DNA sequences code for this CDR3. Sequencing was performed with immunoSEQ multiplex PCR; in TCRdb, only in-frame clones are kept and a portion is missing. Of tens of thousands of clones listed, approximately 80% were seen once; the top ten hold roughly 6.3%. The germline V and J ends were trimmed by 0 bases and 0 bases, with 9 bases remaining between them. This CDR3 comprises 16 residues. Per the germline V gene, CDR1 is MGHRA and CDR2 is YSYEKL. This entry is derived from a study of Siglec-9 on CD8 T cells in melanoma. Study results and caveats: An effector memory CD8+ subset marked by Siglec-9 reportedly appeared to gather in melanoma.

V usage is TRBV4-1 and J usage is TRBJ1-5; D not certain. Material for sequencing was Siglec-9- CD8+ T cells sorted from blood. The sequence was obtained from a human donor in good health. CDR3 sequence: CASSQDSGYSNQPQHF. CDR3 coding DNA: TGCGCCAGCAGCCAAGATTCTGGATATAGCAATCAGCCCCAGCATTTT.